The 18 T cell receptor beta chains listed next were all sequenced from one sample in a study of cytomegalovirus exposure and HLA in healthy donors. With 60 Vbeta and 13 Jbeta primers, the PCR was carried out. The protocol was immunoSEQ multiplex PCR, while the TCRdb copy is restricted to in-frame clones and leaves out a portion. Of about 140,000 clones listed, around 80% are singletons. The sample taken for sequencing was PBMCs. Receptor source: a male donor in good health and CMV-seronegative.

CDR3 bases: TGTGCCAGCAGTCCTCGGACAGGGGGCTACACCGGGGAGCTGTTTTTT. The encoded protein is CASSPRTGGYTGELFF. V is TRBV27 and J is TRBJ2-2; 11 bases align to TRBD1. The CDR3 runs 16 residues. Germline lookup yields CDR1 MNHEY and CDR2 SMNVEV (reference sequence). The junction had 5 bases not matched to a gene; V was cut back by 5 bases and J by 3 bases.

The chain couples TRBV13 to TRBJ2-7; TRBD2 aligns across 10 bases. CDR3 length: 16 amino acids. Germline CDR1 reads PRHDT; CDR2 reads FYEKMQ (reference sequence). V gave up 4 bases and J gave up 3 bases; unmatched junction bases: 9. CDR3 sequence: CASSSRLAGKLYEQYF. CDR3 nucleotides: TGTGCCAGCAGCTCCCGACTAGCGGGCAAGCTCTACGAGCAGTACTTC. Combining the CDR3 with reference TRBV13 and TRBJ2-7 gives the whole variable domain AAGVIQSPRHLIKEKRETATLKCYPIPRHDTVYWYQQGPGQDPQFLISFYEKMQSDKGSIPDRFSAQQFSDYHSELNMSSLELGDSALYFCASSSRLAGKLYEQYFGPGTRLTVT.

This clone occurred a few times. The chain recombines TRBV11-2 with TRBJ1-6, with D possibly matching TRBD1 (6 bases). Germline V CDR1 and CDR2: SGHAT, FQNNGV. Trimming left V 5 bases short and J 9 bases short, with 20 bases between. This CDR3 is built from 16 residues. In nucleotides, the CDR3 is TGTGCCAGCAGCCCTATTTCCAGGGGCAAAGGTTCACCCCTCCACTTT. This codes for CASSPISRGKGSPLHF.

The chain joins TRBV18 to TRBJ2-1, with D possibly matching TRBD1 (6 bases). V was trimmed by 5 bases and J by 5 bases, leaving 13 bases between them. This CDR3 has 14 residues. Germline CDR1 KGHSH, CDR2 LQKENI. For the CDR3, the DNA is TGTGCCAGCTCAAACAGGGTATTAGACAATGAGCAGTTCTTC. This gives the protein CASSNRVLDNEQFF.

The V and J genes are TRBV5-6 and TRBJ2-2; D unresolved. V was shortened by 2 bases and J by 3 bases, with 5 bases between the two germline ends. The V gene's germline CDR1 is SGHDT and CDR2 YYEEEE. This CDR3 contains 13 residues. The CDR3 loop reads CASSFMYTGELFF. For the CDR3, the DNA is TGTGCCAGCAGCTTTATGTACACCGGGGAGCTGTTTTTT.

This CDR3 reads CAWTGGGSYGYTF. The CDR3 DNA follows: TGTGCCTGGACGGGGGGGGGCTCATATGGCTACACCTTC. J is TRBJ1-2 and V is TRBV30; the D gene is possibly TRBD1 (6 bases). CDR3 size: 13 residues. The ends were cut back, 4 bases at V and 5 bases at J, with 14 bases in the middle. CDR1 is GTSNPN, CDR2 SVGIG, per germline (reference sequence).

The chain is built from TRBV6-4 and TRBJ1-6; D gene uncertain. In germline, CDR1 is MRHNA, CDR2 SNTAGT. This CDR3 is built from 17 residues. V was clipped by 3 bases and J by 8 bases, with 20 bases between them. The CDR3 loop is CASSERVNFGSDSPLHF. CDR3 bases: TGTGCCAGCAGTGAGAGGGTCAACTTTGGGTCGGATTCACCCCTCCACTTT.

The chain uses TRBV7-3 and TRBJ2-3; D is perhaps TRBD2 (6 bases). CDR1 and CDR2 from the germline V gene are SGHTA and FQGTGA. V lost 3 bases and J 5 bases, leaving 9 bases between the germline ends. The CDR3 length is 13 residues. The CDR3 protein is CASSFRREDTQYF. CDR3 sequence (DNA): TGTGCCAGCAGCTTTCGGAGGGAAGATACGCAGTATTTT.

J is TRBJ1-2 and V is TRBV4-1, with 7 nucleotides matching TRBD1. V was pared by 4 bases and J by 2 bases, with 4 bases of the junction left unmatched. This CDR3 is built from 14 residues. The germline V gene has CDR1 MGHRA and CDR2 YSYEKL. The CDR3 bases are TGCGCCAGCAGCCCAGAACAGGGGAACTATGGCTACACCTTC. It is translated as CASSPEQGNYGYTF.

The chain carries TRBV7-2 and TRBJ2-7; 7 nucleotides match TRBD2. V shed 1 base and J 4 bases; nucleotides not matched to a gene: 4. Per the germline V gene, CDR1 is SGHTA and CDR2 is FQGNSA. This CDR3 is built from 14 residues. The CDR3 is CASSLGAGKYEQYF. For the CDR3, the DNA is TGTGCCAGCAGCTTAGGAGCGGGGAAGTACGAGCAGTACTTC.

This clone has more than one count but fewer than ten. This chain uses TRBV9 with TRBJ1-5, with D uncertain. Trimming shortened V by 0 bases and J by 3 bases, and 10 bases separated the two germline ends. Germline V gene sequence: CDR1 SGDLS, CDR2 YYNGEE. This CDR3 has 15 residues. The DNA for the CDR3 is TGTGCCAGCAGCGTAGGGGCGGGGAACAATCAGCCCCAGCATTTT. This sequence encodes CASSVGAGNNQPQHF.

This chain joins TRBV29-1 and TRBJ1-1; D is unclear. Deletions cut 0 bases from V and 0 bases from J, with 8 bases between. Germline CDR1 is SQVTM and CDR2 is ANQGSEA. The CDR3 extends over 14 amino acids. The CDR3 protein is CSVEEQIMNTEAFF. The CDR3, as DNA: TGCAGCGTTGAAGAGCAGATCATGAACACTGAAGCTTTCTTT.

The CDR3 DNA follows: TGTGCCAGCACCAGGGGATGGGCGGGGGGGCCTCTGGCCAAAAACATTCAGTACTTC. Its translation is CASTRGWAGGPLAKNIQYF. V and J are TRBV5-5 and TRBJ2-4, with 9 bases matching TRBD2. The CDR3 spans 19 residues. Trimming removed 6 bases from V and 1 base from J; junction bases left unmatched: 17. Germline-derived CDR1 and CDR2 are SGHKS and YYEKEE (reference sequence).

This sequence joins TRBV11-2 and TRBJ2-1; perhaps TRBD1 as D (5 bases). The ends were cut back, 5 bases at V and 5 bases at J, with 7 bases in the middle. The germline gives CDR1 SGHAT, CDR2 FQNNGV. The CDR3 has 12 amino acids. The CDR3 bases are TGTGCCAGCAGCACAGGAGACAATGAGCAGTTCTTC. Translation: CASSTGDNEQFF.

The chain recombines TRBV30 with TRBJ1-4; perhaps TRBD1 as D (5 bases). Trimming stripped 5 bases from V and 8 bases from J, with 18 bases between. The germline gives CDR1 GTSNPN, CDR2 SVGIG (reference sequence). CDR3 size: 14 residues. In DNA, the CDR3 is TGTGCCTGGCAACCAGGGCTTCTAGGAGAAAAACTGTTTTTT. This sequence encodes CAWQPGLLGEKLFF.

CDR3 sequence: CASSRGTGEDTQYF. Written as DNA, the CDR3 is TGTGCCAGCTCCCGCGGGACAGGCGAAGATACGCAGTATTTT. The V and J genes are TRBV18 and TRBJ2-3; TRBD1 matches at 8 bases. Germline values: CDR1 KGHSH, CDR2 LQKENI. V lost 6 bases and J lost 5; bases outside the gene matches: 7. The CDR3 is 14 amino acids.

The rearrangement links TRBV5-6 to TRBJ2-2; weak D call: TRBD1 (5 bases). Trimming took off 4 bases at V and 3 bases at J, with 13 bases between the two ends. The CDR3 extends over 15 amino acids. Germline lookup yields CDR1 SGHDT and CDR2 YYEEEE. The CDR3 nucleotides read TGTGCCAGCAGCCCCTCCCAGGGATACACCGGGGAGCTGTTTTTT. The encoded protein is CASSPSQGYTGELFF. Supplemented by reference TRBV5-6 and TRBJ2-2, the full variable domain reads DAGVTQSPTHLIKTRGQQVTLRCSPKSGHDTVSWYQQALGQGPQFIFQYYEEEERQRGNFPDRFSGHQFPNYSSELNVNALLLGDSALYLCASSPSQGYTGELFFGEGSRLTVL.

V and J are TRBV19 and TRBJ2-3; 7 bases line up with TRBD2. Germline CDR1 reads LNHDA; CDR2 reads SQIVND (reference sequence). The CDR3 is 15 residues long. Trimming at V came to 5 bases and at J to 2 bases, leaving 7 bases not matched to a gene. Written as DNA, the CDR3 is TGTGCCAGTAGTTTCAGCCTAGCGGTCACAGATACGCAGTATTTT. Protein sequence: CASSFSLAVTDTQYF.